These 21 T cell receptor beta chains share one sample of origin, sequenced in a study of metastatic and nonmetastatic thyroid tumors. Each patient went into thyroid surgery without having received any treatment. MiXCR re-clonotyped the PCR reads for TCRdb. The sample consists of about 49,000 clones, roughly 20% of them appearing once. The sample comprised blood. The source is a female donor with papillary thyroid cancer or a benign thyroid nodule (not recorded which). Some clones in this sample may be carry-over from other donors' samples.

This clone showed up many times. A read error may produce the germline difference seen at one junction end. This chain joins TRBV28 and TRBJ2-2; weak D call: TRBD2 (5 bases). This CDR3 is built from 12 residues. Looked up from germline, CDR1 is MDHEN and CDR2 is SYDVKM. The CDR3 nucleotides are TGTGCCAGCAGTTTAAGAACCGGGGAGCTGCTTTTT. Translating gives CASSLRTGELLF.

Turning to this clone: A much larger clonotype is one base distant, so this may be a read error. This sequence joins TRBV27 and TRBJ2-5; 8 bases match TRBD2. CDR1 and CDR2 from the germline V gene are MNHEY and SMNVEV (reference sequence). V gave up 9 bases and J gave up 5 bases; unmatched junction bases: 11. This CDR3 is built from 14 residues. CDR3: CARGSSGTRETQYF. The DNA of the CDR3 is TGTGCCAGAGGGAGTAGCGGGACGCGTGAGACCCAGTACTTC.

This clone was observed many times. The genes are TRBV24-1 and TRBJ2-7; the D is unclear. The CDR3 runs to 13 residues. Germline V gives CDR1 KGHDR, CDR2 SFDVKD. Trimming left V 3 bases short and J 3 bases short, with 8 bases between. CDR3 protein: CATSDEQGYEQYF. As DNA, the CDR3 is TGTGCCACCAGTGATGAACAAGGCTACGAGCAGTACTTC.

This clone was seen at least ten times. The rearrangement uses TRBV29-1 and TRBJ2-3; D remains ambiguous. The CDR3 is made up of 14 amino acids. Trimming took 6 bases from V and 11 from J, leaving 24 bases between them. CDR1 is SQVTM, CDR2 ANQGSEA, per germline. The CDR3 sequence is CSVEKGPPLVGQYF. The CDR3 DNA reads as TGCAGCGTCGAAAAAGGGCCCCCTCTCGTCGGGCAGTATTTT.

In this sample, this clone turned up once. This may be a read error, as it is one base from a much larger clone. V is TRBV9 and J is TRBJ2-1; D is unresolved. This CDR3 comprises 13 residues. CDR1 is SGDLS and CDR2 is YYNGEE in the germline V gene. The CDR3 DNA follows: TGTGCCAGCAACCCGACTGGGTACAATGAGAAGTTCTTC. Its protein product is CASNPTGYNEKFF.

The sample holds many counts of this clone. The rearrangement uses TRBV2 and TRBJ1-4; possible D gene TRBD1, 6 bases. The germline V gene encodes CDR1 SNHLY and CDR2 FYNNEI. CDR3 length: 12 residues. The V end was cut by 7 bases, the J end by 10 bases, with 13 bases between. The CDR3 DNA sequence: TGTGCCAGCATCGCAGGGGCCGGAAAACTGTTTTTT. It translates to CASIAGAGKLFF.

This clone was picked up many times. The rearrangement joins TRBV20-1 to TRBJ1-2, with D unresolved. V was cut by 4 bases and J by 4 bases, with 16 bases left in between. Germline CDR1 and CDR2: DFQATT and SNEGSKA (reference sequence). The CDR3 is 14 residues long. Here the CDR3 reads CSATYSRPPYGYTF. The CDR3 nucleotides are TGCAGTGCTACCTACTCTCGACCCCCCTATGGCTACACCTTC.

This clone was detected ten times or more. CDR3 sequence (DNA): TGTGCCAGCAGTGACTACAAGCGGGAGTGGACAGATACGCAGTATTTT. It yields the protein CASSDYKREWTDTQYF. The chain carries TRBV3-1 and TRBJ2-3; 8 bases are shared with TRBD2. CDR3 length: 16 amino acids. With 6 bases clipped from V and 3 bases from J, the junction kept 11 bases outside the gene matches. CDR1 and CDR2 (germline): LGHDT, YNNKEL (reference sequence).

As regards this clone: This could be a read error, since a much larger clone is one nucleotide away. The chain recombines TRBV19 with TRBJ2-7; TRBD1 is a possible D gene (6 bases). The germline gives CDR1 LNHDA, CDR2 SQIVND (reference sequence). The CDR3 is 12 amino acids. The CDR3 reads CDSSFTGFEQYF. The CDR3 nucleotides are TGTGACAGTAGTTTTACAGGGTTCGAGCAGTACTTC.

To note about this clone: One base away lies a much larger clone, so this may be a sequencing read error. The chain recombines TRBV27 with TRBJ2-1, with 9 bases fitting TRBD1. CDR1 is MNHEY, CDR2 SMNVEV, per germline (reference sequence). The CDR3 is 14 residues long. V was clipped by 5 bases and J by 5 bases; unmatched bases: 4. CDR3 DNA sequence: TGTGCCAGCAGTCCCGGGACAGGGCACAATGAGCAGTTCTTC. Residues: CASSPGTGHNEQFF.

There are many counts of this clone. The chain couples TRBV30 to TRBJ1-2, with D unresolved. Trimming removed 2 bases from V and 2 bases from J, with 15 bases in between. The germline CDR1 and CDR2 sequences are GTSNPN and SVGIG (reference sequence). The CDR3 runs to 15 residues. The CDR3 reads CAWSRSQVTNYGYTF. Written as DNA, the CDR3 is TGTGCCTGGAGTCGGAGTCAGGTTACAAACTATGGCTACACCTTC.

This clone was seen many times. This chain joins TRBV5-4 and TRBJ1-3, with D tentatively TRBD1 (6 bases). CDR1 SGHNT and CDR2 YYREEE come from the germline V gene (reference sequence). The CDR3 has 13 residues. The V gene lost 2 bases and the J gene lost 3 bases, with 6 bases spanning the gap. In DNA, the CDR3 is TGTGCCAGCAGCTTACAGGGTGGAAACACCATATATTTT. This translates into CASSLQGGNTIYF.

The chain links TRBV19 to TRBJ1-2; D possibly corresponds to TRBD1 (5 bases). Germline CDR1 LNHDA, CDR2 SQIVND (reference sequence). The CDR3 spans 14 residues. The germline V and J ends were trimmed by 3 bases and 2 bases, with 10 bases remaining between them. The DNA for the CDR3 is TGTGCCAGTAGTATCTCCAGGGTGAACTATGGCTACACCTTC. Protein product: CASSISRVNYGYTF. The full variable domain, completed using reference TRBV19 and TRBJ1-2, is DGGITQSPKYLFRKEGQNVTLSCEQNLNHDAMYWYRQDPGQGLRLIYYSQIVNDFQKGDIAEGYSVSREKKESFPLTVTSAQKNPTAFYLCASSISRVNYGYTFGSGTRLTVV.

With respect to this clone: A much larger clone lies one base from this, so it may be a read error. The gene calls are TRBV20-1 and TRBJ2-7; D is unresolved. Per germline, CDR1 DFQATT and CDR2 SNEGSKA (reference sequence). The V and J ends lost 2 bases and 3 bases respectively, with 8 bases between them. The CDR3 is 12 residues long. CDR3: CSARRLGYEQYF. As DNA, the CDR3 is TGCAGTGCTAGAAGGCTCGGCTACGAGCAGTACTTC.

At least ten counts were recorded for this clone. This rearrangement joins TRBV20-1 to TRBJ1-6; D gene unclear. The germline V gene has CDR1 DFQATT and CDR2 SNEGSKA (reference sequence). The CDR3 covers 15 residues. Trimming pared 0 bases from V and 4 bases from J, leaving 10 bases between. The CDR3 loop reads CSARDEPAYNSPLHF. CDR3 bases: TGCAGTGCTAGAGATGAGCCAGCTTATAATTCACCCCTCCACTTT.

Of note for this clone: One end of the junction does not line up with germline, which may come from a read error. This rearrangement joins TRBV20-1 to TRBJ2-7, with 9 bases that match TRBD1. The CDR3 has 14 residues. CDR1 is DFQATT, CDR2 SNEGSKA, per germline (reference sequence). The CDR3 DNA follows: TGCAGCGCTAAGACACGGGACAGGGTCTACGAGCAGTACTTC. It encodes CSAKTRDRVYEQYF.

This clone was picked up many times. V and J are TRBV20-1 and TRBJ1-5; possible D gene TRBD1, 6 bases. The CDR3 has 14 amino acids. Trimming left V 3 bases short and J 0 bases short, with 9 bases between. CDR1 is DFQATT and CDR2 is SNEGSKA in the germline V gene (reference sequence). CDR3 region: CSASRTVSNQPQHF. The CDR3 nucleotides read TGCAGTGCTAGTCGGACAGTTAGCAATCAGCCCCAGCATTTT.

Details on this clone: The germline gene is not matched at one end of the junction; a read error may be the cause. The genes are TRBV28 and TRBJ2-7; D gene uncertain. The CDR3 extends over 14 amino acids. Germline V gene data show CDR1 as MDHEN and CDR2 as SYDVKM. Written as DNA, the CDR3 is TGTGCCAACAGTCAGGATGGATCGCTGATGGAGCAGTACTTC. It specifies CANSQDGSLMEQYF.

On this clone: Mismatch with germline at one junction end may stem from a read error. V and J are TRBV4-1 and TRBJ2-1, with 15 bases that match TRBD2. The CDR3 runs 16 residues. Per germline, CDR1 MGHRA and CDR2 YSYEKL. The CDR3 DNA reads as TGCGGCAGCAGCCTCGGGACTAGCGGGAGGATGAATGAGCAGTTCTTC. It codes for CGSSLGTSGRMNEQFF.

To note about this clone: A read error may be the cause here, since a much bigger clone is one base away. This chain uses TRBV28 with TRBJ2-3, with a possible D match to TRBD2 (5 bases). V lost 8 bases and J lost 0, with 15 bases in between. The CDR3 consists of 15 residues. CDR1 is MDHEN, CDR2 SYDVKM, per germline. The CDR3 DNA follows: TGTGCCAGCTACCGGAGCGGTCCTAGCACAGATACGCAGTATTTT. Its protein product is CASYRSGPSTDTQYF.

This clone has ten or more counts. The chain recombines TRBV20-1 with TRBJ2-5; possible D gene TRBD1, 5 bases. This CDR3 spans 13 amino acids. The V end lost 1 base, the J end lost 5 bases, and 11 bases lay between the germline ends. Germline CDR1 and CDR2: DFQATT and SNEGSKA (reference sequence). In nucleotides, the CDR3 is TGCAGTGCTAGAGGCACAGCAGGGGAGACCCAGTACTTC. This encodes CSARGTAGETQYF.